This section outlines one T cell receptor (beta chain) sequence together with its context. Its antigen remains unknown. The germline CDR1 and CDR2 sequences are MNHNS and SASEGT. The CDR3 is 16 amino acids. V shed 5 bases and J 0 bases; nucleotides not matched to a gene: 6. The study defined stable Graves' hyperthyroidism as no ophthalmopathy progression within 18 months. Source material for PBMCs was more than 9.5 ml fresh peripheral blood. The sample comes from a study of T cells in Graves' hyperthyroidism and ophthalmopathy. Findings of the study overall: Peripheral blood also featured most of the thyroid clonotypes expanded above 0.001.

RNA transcripts provided the source from which TCR beta CDR3 regions were amplified. The primer set for the first-round RT-PCR of the TCR CDR3 was HTBI. TCRdb fed the multiplex PCR reads into MiXCR, producing one record per CDR3 protein. The data show 500,000 to 600,000 distinct CDR3 sequences, approximately 16% seen once. The specimen sequenced was blood. The genes are TRBV6-1 and TRBJ1-5; 8 positions agree with TRBD1. The TCR comes from a woman between 18 and 30 years old with Graves' hyperthyroidism. The DNA for the CDR3 is TGTGCCAGCAGTTCCTGGGGACAGGATAGCAATCAGCCCCAGCATTTT. It yields the protein CASSSWGQDSNQPQHF.